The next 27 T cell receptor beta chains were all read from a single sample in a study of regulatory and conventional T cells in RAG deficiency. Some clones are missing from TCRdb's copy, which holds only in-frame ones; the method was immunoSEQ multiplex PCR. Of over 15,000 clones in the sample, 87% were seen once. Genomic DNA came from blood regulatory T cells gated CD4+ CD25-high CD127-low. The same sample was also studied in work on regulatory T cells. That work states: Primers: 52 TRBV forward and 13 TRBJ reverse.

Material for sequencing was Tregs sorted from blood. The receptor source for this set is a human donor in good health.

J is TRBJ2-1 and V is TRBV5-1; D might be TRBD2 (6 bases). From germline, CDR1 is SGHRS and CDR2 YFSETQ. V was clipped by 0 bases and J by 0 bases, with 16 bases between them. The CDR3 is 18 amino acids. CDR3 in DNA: TGCGCCAGCAGCTTGGCCAGTTCGGCCGGGAGCTCCTACAATGAGCAGTTCTTC. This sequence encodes CASSLASSAGSSYNEQFF.

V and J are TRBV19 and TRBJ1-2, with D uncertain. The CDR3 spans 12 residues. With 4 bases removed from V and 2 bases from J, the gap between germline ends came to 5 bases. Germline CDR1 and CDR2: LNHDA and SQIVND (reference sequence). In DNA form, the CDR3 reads TGTGCCAGTAGTAGGCTGAACTATGGCTACACCTTC. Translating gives CASSRLNYGYTF.

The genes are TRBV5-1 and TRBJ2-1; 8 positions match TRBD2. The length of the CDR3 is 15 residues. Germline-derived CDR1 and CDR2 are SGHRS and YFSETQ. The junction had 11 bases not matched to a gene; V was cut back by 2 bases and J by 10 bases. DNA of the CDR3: TGCGCCAGCAGCTTCTTACGGGAGGGGCTGGGAGAGCAGTTCTTC. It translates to CASSFLREGLGEQFF.

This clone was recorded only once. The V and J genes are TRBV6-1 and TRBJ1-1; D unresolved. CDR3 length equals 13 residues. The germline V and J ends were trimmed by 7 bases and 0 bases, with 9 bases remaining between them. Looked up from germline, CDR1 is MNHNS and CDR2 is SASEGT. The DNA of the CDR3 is TGTGCCAGCATCACGTTAATGAACACTGAAGCTTTCTTT. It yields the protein CASITLMNTEAFF.

The DNA for the CDR3 is TGTGCCAGCAGTTTAGATCTTCTGGACAGGGGAGGGAATAGCAATCAGCCCCAGCATTTT. Encoded protein: CASSLDLLDRGGNSNQPQHF. The V and J genes are TRBV28 and TRBJ1-5, with 9 nucleotides matching TRBD1. The J segment lost 0 bases and the V segment lost 2 bases, leaving 14 bases of the junction unmatched. Germline V gives CDR1 MDHEN, CDR2 SYDVKM. The CDR3 consists of 20 residues.

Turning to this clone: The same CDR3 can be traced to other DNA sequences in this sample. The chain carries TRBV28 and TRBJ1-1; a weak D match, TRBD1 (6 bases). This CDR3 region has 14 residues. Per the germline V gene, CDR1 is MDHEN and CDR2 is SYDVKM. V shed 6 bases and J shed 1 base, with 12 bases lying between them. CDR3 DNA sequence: TGTGCCAGCAGGCCACCGGGACAGAACACTGAAGCTTTCTTT. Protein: CASRPPGQNTEAFF.

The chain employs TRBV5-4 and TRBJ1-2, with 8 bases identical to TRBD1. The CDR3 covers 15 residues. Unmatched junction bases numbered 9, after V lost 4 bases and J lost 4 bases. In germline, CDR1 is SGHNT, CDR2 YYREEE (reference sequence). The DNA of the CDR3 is TGTGCCAGCAGCACAACGGGACAGGCTCTCTATGGCTACACCTTC. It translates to CASSTTGQALYGYTF. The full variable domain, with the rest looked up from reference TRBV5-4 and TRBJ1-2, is ETGVTQSPTHLIKTRGQQVTLRCSSQSGHNTVSWYQQALGQGPQFIFQYYREEENGRGNFPPRFSGLQFPNYSSELNVNALELDDSALYLCASSTTGQALYGYTFGSGTRLTVV.

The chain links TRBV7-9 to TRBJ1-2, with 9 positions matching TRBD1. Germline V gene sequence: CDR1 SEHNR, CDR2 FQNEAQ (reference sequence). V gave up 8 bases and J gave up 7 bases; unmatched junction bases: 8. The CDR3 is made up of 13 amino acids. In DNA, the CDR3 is TGTGCCAGCCCCGGGACAGGGACGGTTGGCTACACCTTC. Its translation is CASPGTGTVGYTF.

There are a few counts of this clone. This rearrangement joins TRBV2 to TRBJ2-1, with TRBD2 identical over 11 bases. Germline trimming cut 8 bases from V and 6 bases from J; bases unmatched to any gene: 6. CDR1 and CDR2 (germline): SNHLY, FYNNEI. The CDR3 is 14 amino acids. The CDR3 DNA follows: TGTGCCAGCGGAGGGACTAGCGGTCCCAATGAGCAGTTCTTC. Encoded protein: CASGGTSGPNEQFF.

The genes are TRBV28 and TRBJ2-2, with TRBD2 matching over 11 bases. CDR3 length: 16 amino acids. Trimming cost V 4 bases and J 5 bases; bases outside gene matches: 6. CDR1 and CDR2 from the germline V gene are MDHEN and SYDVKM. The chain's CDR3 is CASSSLAGVRTGELFF. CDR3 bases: TGTGCCAGCAGTTCACTAGCGGGAGTAAGAACCGGGGAGCTGTTTTTT.

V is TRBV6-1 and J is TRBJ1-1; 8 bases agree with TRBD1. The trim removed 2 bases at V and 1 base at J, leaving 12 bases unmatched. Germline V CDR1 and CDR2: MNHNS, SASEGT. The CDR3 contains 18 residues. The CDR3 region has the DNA TGTGCCAGCAGTGAAAGGAGGGCAGGGGGCGGTAGGAACACTGAAGCTTTCTTT. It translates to CASSERRAGGGRNTEAFF.

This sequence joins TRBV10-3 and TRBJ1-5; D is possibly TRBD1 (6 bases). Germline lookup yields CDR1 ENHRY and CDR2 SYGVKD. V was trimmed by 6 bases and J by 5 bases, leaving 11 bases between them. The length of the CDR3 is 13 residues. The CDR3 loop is CAISKQGDQPQHF. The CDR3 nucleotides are TGTGCCATCAGCAAACAGGGAGATCAGCCCCAGCATTTT.

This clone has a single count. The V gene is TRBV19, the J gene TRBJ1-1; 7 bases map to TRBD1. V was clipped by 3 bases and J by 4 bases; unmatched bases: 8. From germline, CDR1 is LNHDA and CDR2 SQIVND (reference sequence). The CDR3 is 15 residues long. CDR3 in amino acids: CASSIGQVRGTEAFF. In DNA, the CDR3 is TGTGCCAGTAGTATCGGACAGGTCCGTGGCACTGAAGCTTTCTTT. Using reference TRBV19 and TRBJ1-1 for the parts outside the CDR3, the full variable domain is DGGITQSPKYLFRKEGQNVTLSCEQNLNHDAMYWYRQDPGQGLRLIYYSQIVNDFQKGDIAEGYSVSREKKESFPLTVTSAQKNPTAFYLCASSIGQVRGTEAFFGQGTRLTVV.

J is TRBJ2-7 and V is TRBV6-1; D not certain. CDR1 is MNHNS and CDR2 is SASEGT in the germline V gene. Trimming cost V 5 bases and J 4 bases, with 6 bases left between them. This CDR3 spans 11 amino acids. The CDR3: CASSSNYEQYF. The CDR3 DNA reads TGTGCCAGCAGTTCGAATTACGAGCAGTACTTC.

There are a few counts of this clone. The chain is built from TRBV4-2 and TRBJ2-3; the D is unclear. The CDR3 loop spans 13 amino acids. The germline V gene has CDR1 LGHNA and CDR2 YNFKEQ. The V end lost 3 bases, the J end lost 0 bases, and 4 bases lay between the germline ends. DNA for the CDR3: TGTGCCAGCAGCCATCGGAGCACAGATACGCAGTATTTT. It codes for CASSHRSTDTQYF.

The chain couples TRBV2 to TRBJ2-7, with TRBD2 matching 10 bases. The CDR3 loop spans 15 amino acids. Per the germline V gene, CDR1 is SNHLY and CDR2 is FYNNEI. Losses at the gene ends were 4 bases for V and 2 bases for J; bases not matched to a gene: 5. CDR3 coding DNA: TGTGCCAGCAGTGTTACTAGCGGGGACACCTACGAGCAGTACTTC. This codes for CASSVTSGDTYEQYF.

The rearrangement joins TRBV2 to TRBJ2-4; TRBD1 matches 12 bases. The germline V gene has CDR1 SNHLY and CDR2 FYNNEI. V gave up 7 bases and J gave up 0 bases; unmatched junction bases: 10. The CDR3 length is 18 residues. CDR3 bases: TGTGCCAGCATCCGTCCCGGGACAGGGGGCGCAGCCAAAAACATTCAGTACTTC. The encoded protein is CASIRPGTGGAAKNIQYF.

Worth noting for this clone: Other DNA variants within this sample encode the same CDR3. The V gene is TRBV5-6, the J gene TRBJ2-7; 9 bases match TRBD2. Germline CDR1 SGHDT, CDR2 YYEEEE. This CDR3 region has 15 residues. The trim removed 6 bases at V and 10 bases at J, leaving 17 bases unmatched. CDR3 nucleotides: TGTGCCAGCACCCCTCGGCTAGCGGGAATTCGTGGACAGTACTTC. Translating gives CASTPRLAGIRGQYF.

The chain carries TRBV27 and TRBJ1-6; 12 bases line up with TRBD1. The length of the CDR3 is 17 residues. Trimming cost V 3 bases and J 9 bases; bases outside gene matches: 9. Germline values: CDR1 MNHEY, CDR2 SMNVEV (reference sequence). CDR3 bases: TGTGCCAGCAGTTTGCGGGACAGGGGGCTTCGGGTTTCACCCCTCCACTTT. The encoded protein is CASSLRDRGLRVSPLHF.

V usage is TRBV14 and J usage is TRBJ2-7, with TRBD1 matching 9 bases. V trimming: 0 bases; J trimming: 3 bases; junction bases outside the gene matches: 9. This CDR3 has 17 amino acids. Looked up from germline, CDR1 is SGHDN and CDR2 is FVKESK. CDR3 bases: TGTGCCAGCAGCCAAGATTGGGGACAGGGAGGTGGCTACGAGCAGTACTTC. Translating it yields CASSQDWGQGGGYEQYF.

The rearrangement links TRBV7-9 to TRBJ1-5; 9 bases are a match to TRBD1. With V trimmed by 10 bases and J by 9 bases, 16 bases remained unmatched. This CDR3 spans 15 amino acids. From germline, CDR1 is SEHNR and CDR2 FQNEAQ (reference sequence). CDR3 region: CATLNTDRGEGPQHF. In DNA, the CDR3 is TGTGCCACCCTTAATACGGACAGGGGAGAAGGGCCCCAGCATTTT.

CDR3 sequence reads: CAWSISDTQYF. DNA for the CDR3: TGTGCCTGGAGTATCTCAGATACGCAGTATTTT. The chain combines TRBV30 with TRBJ2-3; D not certain. V dropped 2 bases and J dropped 4 bases, with 4 bases sitting between them. Germline V gene sequence: CDR1 GTSNPN, CDR2 SVGIG (reference sequence). The CDR3 covers 11 residues.

The CDR3 loop reads CACITGGFNEKLFF. Written as DNA, the CDR3 is TGTGCCTGTATAACAGGGGGCTTTAATGAAAAACTGTTTTTT. The V gene is TRBV30, the J gene TRBJ1-4; TRBD1 aligns across 9 bases. CDR3 length: 14 amino acids. The germline gives CDR1 GTSNPN, CDR2 SVGIG (reference sequence). With V trimmed by 6 bases and J by 4 bases, 6 bases remained unmatched.

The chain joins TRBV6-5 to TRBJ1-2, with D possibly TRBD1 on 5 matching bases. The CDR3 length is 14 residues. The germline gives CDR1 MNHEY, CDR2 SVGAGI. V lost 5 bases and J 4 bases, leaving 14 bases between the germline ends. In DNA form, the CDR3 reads TGTGCCAGCAGTACAGGACAATTAGCCTATGGCTACACCTTC. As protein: CASSTGQLAYGYTF.

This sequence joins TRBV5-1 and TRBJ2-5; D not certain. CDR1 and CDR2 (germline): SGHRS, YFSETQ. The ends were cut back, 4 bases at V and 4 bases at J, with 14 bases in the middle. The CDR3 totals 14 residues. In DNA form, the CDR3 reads TGCGCCAGCAGCCCCCGAGCGTCAGGAGAGACCCAGTACTTC. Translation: CASSPRASGETQYF.

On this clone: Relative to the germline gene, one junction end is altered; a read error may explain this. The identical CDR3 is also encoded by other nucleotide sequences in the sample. CDR3: CASRGPPNTEAFF. CDR3 bases: TGTGCCAGCAGGGGCCCGCCGAACACTGAGGCTTTCTTT. The rearrangement joins TRBV6-1 to TRBJ1-1; D is ambiguous. CDR1 is MNHNS and CDR2 is SASEGT in the germline V gene. The CDR3 is 13 residues long.

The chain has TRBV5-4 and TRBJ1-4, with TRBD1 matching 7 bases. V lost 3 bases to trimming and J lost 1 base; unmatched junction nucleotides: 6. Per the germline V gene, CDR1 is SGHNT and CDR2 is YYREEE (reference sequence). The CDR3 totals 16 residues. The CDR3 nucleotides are TGTGCCAGCAGCTCCTCGGACAGGCGAACTAATGAAAAACTGTTTTTT. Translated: CASSSSDRRTNEKLFF.